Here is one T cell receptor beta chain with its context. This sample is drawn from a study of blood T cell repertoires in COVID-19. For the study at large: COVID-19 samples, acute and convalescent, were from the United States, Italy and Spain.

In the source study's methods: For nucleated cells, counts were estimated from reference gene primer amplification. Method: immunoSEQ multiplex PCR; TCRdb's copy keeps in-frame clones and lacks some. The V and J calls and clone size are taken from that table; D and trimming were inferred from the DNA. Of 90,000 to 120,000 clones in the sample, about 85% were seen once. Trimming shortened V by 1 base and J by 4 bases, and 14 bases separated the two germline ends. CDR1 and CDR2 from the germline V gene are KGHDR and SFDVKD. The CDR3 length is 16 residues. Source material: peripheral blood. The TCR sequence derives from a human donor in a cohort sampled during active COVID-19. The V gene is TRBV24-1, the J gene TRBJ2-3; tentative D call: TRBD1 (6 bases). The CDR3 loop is CATSDFSGQSADTQYF. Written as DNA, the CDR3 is TGTGCCACCAGTGATTTTTCCGGACAGTCCGCAGATACGCAGTATTTT.